These 12 T cell receptor beta chains originate from one sample sequenced in a study of Ad26.COV2.S vaccination and SARS-CoV-2 variants. Here immunoSEQ multiplex PCR was the method, and the copy in TCRdb shows in-frame clones only, minus some. The sample contains more than 300,000 clones, approximately 86% of which appear only once. Treatment given: around 19 received Ad26.COV2.S at low or high dose, single or two shots; several received placebo; per-sample allocation not given. The investigators took samples on day 63 after the first vaccine or placebo injection. The material sequenced was peripheral blood, taken in a trial of Ad26.COV2.S vaccine versus placebo. These receptors originate from a person between 18 and 60 years old who received the Ad26.COV2.S COVID-19 vaccine or a placebo.

The chain is built from TRBV6-6 and TRBJ2-1, with 7 positions matching TRBD2. V lost 6 bases to trimming and J lost 8 bases; unmatched junction nucleotides: 16. The CDR3 runs 16 residues. Germline loops: CDR1 MNHNY, CDR2 SVGAGI (reference sequence). The CDR3: CASRRRGEGRFDEQFF. DNA for the CDR3: TGTGCCAGCAGACGTCGGGGGGAAGGTCGTTTCGATGAGCAGTTCTTC.

The rearrangement uses TRBV5-4 and TRBJ1-2; the D is unclear. Germline V gene sequence: CDR1 SGHNT, CDR2 YYREEE (reference sequence). V lost 0 bases and J lost 1, with 7 bases in between. This CDR3 has 14 amino acids. In DNA form, the CDR3 reads TGTGCCAGCAGCTTGGATGCCCTTAACTATGGCTACACCTTC. Its translation is CASSLDALNYGYTF. The full variable domain, in which reference TRBV5-4 and TRBJ1-2 provide the parts outside the CDR3, is ETGVTQSPTHLIKTRGQQVTLRCSSQSGHNTVSWYQQALGQGPQFIFQYYREEENGRGNFPPRFSGLQFPNYSSELNVNALELDDSALYLCASSLDALNYGYTFGSGTRLTVV.

This clone was recorded a few times. The rearrangement joins TRBV28 to TRBJ1-3, with 9 nucleotides matching TRBD1. CDR3 length: 15 amino acids. CDR1 is MDHEN, CDR2 SYDVKM, per germline. V lost 5 bases to trimming and J lost 3 bases; unmatched junction nucleotides: 5. This chain's CDR3 is CASSPLGQGGNTIYF. The CDR3 coding sequence is TGTGCCAGCAGTCCACTGGGACAGGGTGGAAACACCATATATTTT.

The V gene is TRBV7-2, the J gene TRBJ2-3, with 9 nucleotides matching TRBD2. This CDR3 has 16 residues. V lost 1 base to trimming and J lost 1 base; unmatched junction nucleotides: 3. In germline, CDR1 is SGHTA, CDR2 FQGNSA. CDR3 loop: CASSLEAGGGTDTQYF. CDR3 nucleotides: TGTGCCAGCAGCTTAGAAGCGGGGGGAGGCACAGATACGCAGTATTTT. Full variable domain (rest looked up from reference TRBV7-2 and TRBJ2-3): GAGVSQSPSNKVTEKGKDVELRCDPISGHTALYWYRQSLGQGLEFLIYFQGNSAPDKSGLPSDRFSAERTGGSVSTLTIQRTQQEDSAVYLCASSLEAGGGTDTQYFGPGTRLTVL.

The chain employs TRBV7-9 and TRBJ1-1; D possibly corresponds to TRBD1 (6 bases). V lost 5 bases to trimming and J lost 1 base, with 14 bases between them. Germline V gene sequence: CDR1 SEHNR, CDR2 FQNEAQ (reference sequence). CDR3 length: 15 residues. The CDR3 here is CASSPIQGRNTEAFF. The CDR3 DNA reads TGTGCCAGCAGCCCCATACAGGGAAGGAACACTGAAGCTTTCTTT. Full variable domain (missing parts from reference TRBV7-9 and TRBJ1-1): DTGVSQNPRHKITKRGQNVTFRCDPISEHNRLYWYRQTLGQGPEFLTYFQNEAQLEKSRLLSDRFSAERPKGSFSTLEIQRTEQGDSAMYLCASSPIQGRNTEAFFGQGTRLTVV.

The chain uses TRBV19 and TRBJ2-7; 8 nucleotides line up with TRBD1. The ends lost 5 bases at V and 5 bases at J; junction bases unmatched: 5. This CDR3 has 13 amino acids. Germline V gives CDR1 LNHDA, CDR2 SQIVND (reference sequence). The chain's CDR3 is CASSAGQGHEQYF. CDR3 sequence (DNA): TGTGCCAGTAGTGCCGGACAGGGCCACGAGCAGTACTTC.

This clone occurred once. The chain has TRBV7-8 and TRBJ2-5; a possible D gene is TRBD1 (5 bases). Germline V gene sequence: CDR1 SGHVS, CDR2 FQNEAQ. CDR3 size: 13 residues. Trimming took 5 bases from V and 5 from J, leaving 12 bases between them. The CDR3 nucleotides read TGTGCCAGCAGCCTTAGGGGTAGCGAGACCCAGTACTTC. Translated: CASSLRGSETQYF. Using reference TRBV7-8 and TRBJ2-5 for the parts outside the CDR3, the full variable domain is GAGVSQSPRYKVAKRGQDVALRCDPISGHVSLFWYQQALGQGPEFLTYFQNEAQLDKSGLPSDRFFAERPEGSVSTLKIQRTQQEDSAVYLCASSLRGSETQYFGPGTRLLVL.

The rearrangement links TRBV14 to TRBJ1-4; no reliable D call. The CDR3 runs to 16 residues. V was shortened by 1 base and J by 0 bases, with 9 bases between the two germline ends. CDR1 SGHDN and CDR2 FVKESK come from the germline V gene. CDR3 nucleotide sequence: TGTGCCAGCAGCCAAGTTGTAACAGCAACTAATGAAAAACTGTTTTTT. Its translation is CASSQVVTATNEKLFF.

This clone was observed a few times. V is TRBV2 and J is TRBJ2-5; tentative D call: TRBD1 (5 bases). Trimming removed 5 bases at V and 5 bases at J, with 12 bases between. The CDR3 contains 13 residues. Germline CDR1 SNHLY, CDR2 FYNNEI. The CDR3 nucleotides are TGTGCCAGCAGTCAAGGGGTCGGGGAGACCCAGTACTTC. Translated, it gives CASSQGVGETQYF.

This clone came up a few times. The chain links TRBV2 to TRBJ1-5; 7 bases match TRBD1. J lost 7 bases, V lost 4 bases, and 7 bases had no gene match. There are 14 residues in the CDR3. Germline CDR1 and CDR2: SNHLY and FYNNEI. The CDR3 here is CASSGGTVWQPQHF. The CDR3 region has the DNA TGTGCCAGCAGTGGAGGGACAGTGTGGCAGCCCCAGCATTTT.

This CDR3 reads CASSFPGQDEKLFF. CDR3 coding DNA: TGCGCCAGCAGCTTTCCGGGACAGGACGAAAAACTGTTTTTT. V and J are TRBV5-1 and TRBJ1-4, with 8 bases identical to TRBD1. The CDR3 runs 14 residues. V gave up 2 bases and J gave up 8 bases; unmatched junction bases: 5. Germline V CDR1 and CDR2: SGHRS, YFSETQ.

On this clone: One end of the junction is discordant with germline, which a read error may explain. The chain has TRBV10-3 and TRBJ1-2, with 7 bases lining up with TRBD1. The CDR3 runs to 12 residues. The germline V gene encodes CDR1 ENHRY and CDR2 SYGVKD. CDR3 in amino acids: CAISESDREVAF. Written as DNA, the CDR3 is TGTGCCATCAGTGAGTCAGACAGGGAGGTTGCCTTC.